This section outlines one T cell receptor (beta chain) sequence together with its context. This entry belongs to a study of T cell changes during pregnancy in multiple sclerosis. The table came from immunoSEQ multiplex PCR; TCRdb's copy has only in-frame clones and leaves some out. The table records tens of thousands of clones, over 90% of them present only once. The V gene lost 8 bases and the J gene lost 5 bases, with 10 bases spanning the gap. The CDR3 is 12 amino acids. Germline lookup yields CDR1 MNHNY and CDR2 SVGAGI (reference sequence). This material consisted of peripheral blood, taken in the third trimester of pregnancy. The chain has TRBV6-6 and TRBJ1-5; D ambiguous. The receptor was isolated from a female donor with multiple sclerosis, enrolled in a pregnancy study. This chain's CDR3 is CASAEEDQPQHF. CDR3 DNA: TGTGCCAGCGCAGAAGAAGATCAGCCCCAGCATTTT.